A selection of T cell receptor beta chains follows, all from one sample in a study of control samples from healthy donors and cancer patients. Produced via immunoSEQ multiplex PCR; TCRdb's table is partial and in-frame only. There are fewer than 200,000 clones in the sample; just over 90% occur only once, and approximately 4% lies in the top ten. Sequenced sample: blood. The receptor set was obtained from a woman aged 60 to 75 in good health. Both conserved end residues are part of each CDR3. D genes are given only for firm matches. Not every row has a clone size; where given, it reads once, few, many or a size class.

abundance: NA
d_gene: TRBD1
v_gene: TRBV14
j_gene: TRBJ2-7
CDR3aa: CASSLRDRFEQYF
CDR3nt: TGTGCCAGCAGCCTCCGGGACAGATTTGAGCAGTACTTC

abundance: NA
d_gene: NA
v_gene: TRBV5-6
j_gene: TRBJ1-1
CDR3aa: CASSLTQGARTAFF
CDR3nt: TGTGCCAGCAGCTTGACACAGGGTGCCCGAACGGCTTTCTTT

abundance: once
d_gene: TRBD2
v_gene: TRBV27
j_gene: TRBJ2-5
CDR3aa: CASTPLGLAGEETQYF
CDR3nt: TGTGCCAGCACCCCACTGGGACTAGCGGGGGAAGAGACCCAGTACTTC

abundance: few
d_gene: NA
v_gene: TRBV4-3
j_gene: TRBJ1-6
CDR3aa: CASSQEGSPLHF
CDR3nt: TGCGCCAGCAGCCAAGAGGGGTCACCCCTCCACTTT

abundance: NA
d_gene: TRBD2
v_gene: TRBV5-1
j_gene: TRBJ2-3
CDR3aa: CASSSLAGGETDTQYF
CDR3nt: TGCGCCAGCAGCTCCCTAGCGGGGGGCGAAACAGATACGCAGTATTTT

abundance: NA
d_gene: NA
v_gene: TRBV6-1
j_gene: TRBJ1-5
CDR3aa: CASSEVGRTKSSRPQHF
CDR3nt: TGTGCCAGCAGTGAAGTTGGAAGGACGAAATCCTCAAGGCCCCAGCATTTT

abundance: NA
d_gene: NA
v_gene: TRBV3-1/TRBV3-2
j_gene: TRBJ1-6
CDR3aa: CASSRSHGYSPLHF
CDR3nt: TGTGCCAGCAGCCGGTCACACGGCTATTCACCCCTCCACTTT

abundance: NA
d_gene: TRBD1
v_gene: TRBV12-3/TRBV12-4
j_gene: TRBJ1-2
CDR3aa: CASSRQGRDGYTF
CDR3nt: TGTGCCAGCAGTAGACAGGGAAGGGACGGCTACACCTTC

abundance: NA
d_gene: TRBD1
v_gene: TRBV5-6
j_gene: TRBJ1-2
CDR3aa: CASSFGTGSDGYTF
CDR3nt: TGTGCCAGCAGCTTTGGGACAGGGTCTGACGGCTACACCTTC

abundance: NA
d_gene: NA
v_gene: TRBV2
j_gene: TRBJ1-6
CDR3aa: CASSLINSPLHF
CDR3nt: TGTGCCAGCTCATTGATCAATTCACCCCTCCACTTT

abundance: NA
d_gene: NA
v_gene: TRBV19
j_gene: TRBJ1-1
CDR3aa: CASSSTGFREAFF
CDR3nt: TGTGCCAGTAGTTCGACAGGTTTTAGAGAAGCTTTCTTT

abundance: few
d_gene: TRBD1
v_gene: TRBV11-2
j_gene: TRBJ1-2
CDR3aa: CASSLGTGDYGYTF
CDR3nt: TGTGCCAGCAGCTTAGGCACAGGGGACTATGGCTACACCTTC

abundance: NA
d_gene: NA
v_gene: TRBV10-3
j_gene: TRBJ1-6
CDR3aa: CAISVQRFGNSPLHF
CDR3nt: TGTGCCATCAGTGTTCAGAGGTTTGGTAATTCACCCCTCCACTTT

abundance: NA
d_gene: TRBD1
v_gene: TRBV6-5
j_gene: TRBJ1-2
CDR3aa: CASSYQGARRDGYTF
CDR3nt: TGTGCCAGCAGTTATCAGGGGGCGAGAAGGGATGGCTACACCTTC

abundance: once
d_gene: NA
v_gene: TRBV7-2
j_gene: TRBJ1-2
CDR3aa: CASSLAQQRSYGYTF
CDR3nt: TGTGCCAGCAGCTTAGCACAACAGAGAAGCTATGGCTACACCTTC

abundance: NA
d_gene: TRBD1
v_gene: TRBV18
j_gene: TRBJ2-1
CDR3aa: CASSLGTVSNEQFF
CDR3nt: TGTGCCAGCTCACTAGGGACAGTATCGAATGAGCAGTTCTTC

abundance: NA
d_gene: NA
v_gene: TRBV6-5
j_gene: TRBJ1-1
CDR3aa: CASRTEMGQNTEAFF
CDR3nt: TGTGCCAGCAGAACGGAGATGGGGCAGAACACTGAAGCTTTCTTT

abundance: NA
d_gene: NA
v_gene: TRBV27
j_gene: TRBJ1-3
CDR3aa: CASSLERAPGNTIYF
CDR3nt: TGTGCCAGCAGTTTAGAGAGGGCGCCTGGAAACACCATATATTTT

abundance: once
d_gene: NA
v_gene: TRBV10-3
j_gene: TRBJ1-5
CDR3aa: CAISQDNQPQHF
CDR3nt: TGTGCCATCAGCCAGGACAATCAGCCCCAGCATTTT

abundance: NA
d_gene: TRBD2
v_gene: TRBV19
j_gene: TRBJ2-5
CDR3aa: CASSIGASGGVEETQYF
CDR3nt: TGTGCCAGTAGTATAGGGGCTAGCGGGGGGGTGGAAGAGACCCAGTACTTC

abundance: NA
d_gene: TRBD1
v_gene: TRBV18
j_gene: TRBJ1-1
CDR3aa: CASSPGQGGEAFF
CDR3nt: TGTGCCAGCTCACCGGGACAGGGGGGTGAAGCTTTCTTT

abundance: NA
d_gene: TRBD2
v_gene: TRBV23-1
j_gene: TRBJ2-5
CDR3aa: CASSQSSLAGGRETQYF
CDR3nt: TGCGCCAGCAGTCAATCCTCGCTAGCGGGGGGGCGAGAGACCCAGTACTTC

abundance: NA
d_gene: NA
v_gene: TRBV7-2
j_gene: TRBJ2-1
CDR3aa: CASSSFLGGLSSFNEQFF
CDR3nt: TGTGCCAGCAGCTCATTCCTGGGGGGCCTATCGTCTTTCAATGAGCAGTTCTTC

abundance: NA
d_gene: NA
v_gene: TRBV9
j_gene: TRBJ1-3
CDR3aa: CASSVGGAGNTIYF
CDR3nt: TGTGCCAGCAGCGTAGGGGGTGCTGGAAACACCATATATTTT

abundance: NA
d_gene: TRBD2
v_gene: TRBV7-6
j_gene: TRBJ2-7
CDR3aa: CASSRGLATSEQYF
CDR3nt: TGTGCCAGCAGCCGCGGACTAGCGACGAGCGAGCAGTACTTC

abundance: NA
d_gene: NA
v_gene: TRBV4-1
j_gene: TRBJ1-1
CDR3aa: CASSQVSQGTEAFF
CDR3nt: TGCGCCAGCAGCCAGGTCAGCCAAGGCACTGAAGCTTTCTTT

abundance: NA
d_gene: NA
v_gene: TRBV21-1
j_gene: TRBJ2-3
CDR3aa: CASSYPGRLAFCRDTQYF
CDR3nt: TGTGCCAGCAGCTACCCCGGCCGGCTAGCGTTCTGCCGGGATACGCAGTATTTT

abundance: NA
d_gene: TRBD1
v_gene: TRBV27
j_gene: TRBJ1-1
CDR3aa: CASSFAVDRAKAFF
CDR3nt: TGTGCCAGCAGTTTTGCTGTTGACAGGGCCAAGGCTTTCTTT

abundance: NA
d_gene: NA
v_gene: TRBV5-1
j_gene: TRBJ2-4
CDR3aa: CASSLGGIAKNIQYF
CDR3nt: TGCGCCAGCAGCTTGGGTGGGATAGCCAAAAACATTCAGTACTTC

abundance: NA
d_gene: NA
v_gene: TRBV5-1
j_gene: TRBJ1-3
CDR3aa: CASSLEEGFTGNTIYF
CDR3nt: TGCGCCAGCAGCTTGGAAGAAGGATTTACTGGAAACACCATATATTTT

abundance: once
d_gene: TRBD1
v_gene: TRBV19
j_gene: TRBJ1-1
CDR3aa: CASSIGLTGGTEAFF
CDR3nt: TGTGCCAGTAGTATAGGTCTCACAGGGGGGACTGAAGCTTTCTTT

abundance: NA
d_gene: NA
v_gene: TRBV7-2
j_gene: TRBJ1-2
CDR3aa: CASSLMDTVTYGYTF
CDR3nt: TGTGCCAGCAGCTTAATGGATACAGTGACCTATGGCTACACCTTC

abundance: NA
d_gene: NA
v_gene: TRBV19
j_gene: TRBJ2-5
CDR3aa: CASSRLEGETQYF
CDR3nt: TGTGCCAGTAGTCGCTTAGAGGGAGAGACCCAGTACTTC

abundance: NA
d_gene: NA
v_gene: TRBV3-1/TRBV3-2
j_gene: TRBJ2-2
CDR3aa: CASSQPMNTGELFF
CDR3nt: TGTGCCAGCAGCCAACCTATGAACACCGGGGAGCTGTTTTTT

abundance: NA
d_gene: NA
v_gene: TRBV25-1
j_gene: TRBJ1-6
CDR3aa: CASSDRSETGLYNSPLHF
CDR3nt: TGTGCCAGCAGTGATCGGTCGGAGACAGGACTATATAATTCACCCCTCCACTTT

abundance: NA
d_gene: TRBD1
v_gene: TRBV10-3
j_gene: TRBJ1-1
CDR3aa: CASGGTGVGTEAFF
CDR3nt: TGTGCCTCAGGAGGGACAGGGGTCGGCACTGAAGCTTTCTTT

abundance: NA
d_gene: NA
v_gene: TRBV29-1
j_gene: TRBJ1-4
CDR3aa: CSVGRRNEKLFF
CDR3nt: TGCAGCGTTGGACGGAGGAATGAAAAACTGTTTTTT

abundance: NA
d_gene: TRBD1
v_gene: TRBV28
j_gene: TRBJ1-1
CDR3aa: CASCTGQGNTEAFF
CDR3nt: TGTGCCAGTTGCACGGGACAGGGGAACACTGAAGCTTTCTTT

abundance: NA
d_gene: NA
v_gene: TRBV3-1/TRBV3-2
j_gene: TRBJ1-6
CDR3aa: CASSGDLAFHSPLHF
CDR3nt: TGTGCCAGCAGCGGAGACTTAGCCTTTCATTCACCCCTCCACTTT

abundance: NA
d_gene: NA
v_gene: TRBV2
j_gene: TRBJ1-1
CDR3aa: CASSEAPITEAFF
CDR3nt: TGTGCCAGCAGTGAAGCGCCTATCACTGAAGCTTTCTTT

abundance: NA
d_gene: NA
v_gene: TRBV18
j_gene: TRBJ1-3
CDR3aa: CASSPPGASSGNTIYF
CDR3nt: TGTGCCAGCTCACCACCGGGGGCCAGCTCTGGAAACACCATATATTTT